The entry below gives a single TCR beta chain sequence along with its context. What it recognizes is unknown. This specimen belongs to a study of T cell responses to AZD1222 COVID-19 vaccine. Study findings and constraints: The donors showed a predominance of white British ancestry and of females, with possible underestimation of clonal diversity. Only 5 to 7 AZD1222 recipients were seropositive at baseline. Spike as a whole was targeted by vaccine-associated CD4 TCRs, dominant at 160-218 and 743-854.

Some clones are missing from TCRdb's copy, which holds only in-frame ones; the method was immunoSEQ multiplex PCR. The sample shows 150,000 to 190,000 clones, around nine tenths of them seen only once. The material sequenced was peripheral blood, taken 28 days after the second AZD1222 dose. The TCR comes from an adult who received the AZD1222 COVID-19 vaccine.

The CDR3, as DNA: TGCGCCAGCCTCTCTAGCGGGAGGAACAATGAGCAGTTCTTC. Translating it yields CASLSSGRNNEQFF. The chain uses TRBV10-2 and TRBJ2-1, with 11 positions matching TRBD2. Germline loops: CDR1 WSHSY, CDR2 SAAADI. V gave up 8 bases and J gave up 5 bases; unmatched junction bases: 5. The CDR3 is 14 amino acids.